The 31 T cell receptor beta chains given below trace back to one sample, sequenced in a study of cytomegalovirus exposure and HLA in healthy donors. PCR was performed using 60 Vbeta and 13 Jbeta primers. Repertoires were generated with immunoSEQ multiplex PCR, while TCRdb's copy carries only in-frame clones and drops some. The profile shows around 150,000 clones, roughly 79% of them singletons. Sequencing used PBMCs. The receptors here all came from a male donor in good health and CMV-seronegative.

Of note for this clone: Compared with germline, one end of the junction differs, possibly owing to a read error. CDR3 nucleotides: TGTGCTAGCAGCGAAAGTTTAGGGGCTGGTAATGAAAAACTGTTTTTT. Translation gives CASSESLGAGNEKLFF. The chain has TRBV7-7 and TRBJ1-4; D is possibly TRBD1 (5 bases). The CDR3 totals 16 residues. Per germline, CDR1 SSHAT and CDR2 FNYEAQ (reference sequence).

V gene TRBV7-2 combines with J gene TRBJ1-3; the D is unclear. Germline V CDR1 and CDR2: SGHTA, FQGNSA. V was cut by 1 base and J by 8 bases, with 12 bases left in between. The CDR3 covers 14 residues. The CDR3 nucleotides read TGTGCCAGCAGCTTAGATCCCTTTCCGGACACCATATATTTT. Amino acids: CASSLDPFPDTIYF.

This clone was observed a few times. V and J are TRBV12-5 and TRBJ2-5, with D possibly being TRBD2 (5 bases). This CDR3 contains 12 residues. CDR1 and CDR2 (germline): LGHNT, FRNRAP. The V and J ends lost 3 bases and 7 bases respectively, with 9 bases between them. This CDR3 is CASGFPRGTQYF. For the CDR3, the DNA is TGTGCTAGTGGTTTCCCTCGGGGGACCCAGTACTTC.

This sequence joins TRBV15 and TRBJ1-5; 10 bases match TRBD1. Germline-derived CDR1 and CDR2 are LNHNV and YYDKDF (reference sequence). V lost 1 base, J lost 11 bases, and 11 bases stayed unmatched. The CDR3 contains 16 residues. The CDR3 protein is CATSRADRGPLRAQHF. The CDR3, as DNA: TGTGCCACCAGCAGAGCCGACAGGGGGCCTCTTCGGGCCCAGCATTTT.

This clone was picked up a small number of times. The genes are TRBV4-1 and TRBJ2-2, with 12 bases aligning to TRBD2. This CDR3 is built from 16 residues. V lost 3 bases, J lost 5 bases, and 4 bases stayed unmatched. CDR1 is MGHRA, CDR2 YSYEKL, per germline. The CDR3 sequence is CASSQGTSGFTGELFF. The CDR3 DNA reads TGCGCCAGCAGCCAGGGGACTAGCGGGTTTACCGGGGAGCTGTTTTTT.

The CDR3 sequence: CASSGNGVFF. The CDR3 DNA reads as TGTGCCAGCAGCGGCAACGGGGTGTTCTTT. The V and J genes are TRBV9 and TRBJ1-1, with D hard to call. This CDR3 region has 10 residues. V was trimmed by 3 bases and J by 14 bases, leaving 11 bases between them. Germline V gives CDR1 SGDLS, CDR2 YYNGEE.

This clone has a handful of counts. The chain carries TRBV19 and TRBJ1-1; the match to TRBD1 covers 7 bases. V shed 5 bases, J shed 1 base, and the junction held 4 bases outside the gene matches. The CDR3 has 14 amino acids. CDR1 and CDR2 (germline): LNHDA, SQIVND (reference sequence). The CDR3 bases are TGTGCCAGTAGTTTACGACAGGGGAACACTGAAGCTTTCTTT. Its translation is CASSLRQGNTEAFF.

This chain connects TRBV29-1 to TRBJ2-6; D is perhaps TRBD2 (6 bases). There are 17 residues in the CDR3. CDR1 is SQVTM, CDR2 ANQGSEA, per germline. The V end lost 4 bases, the J end lost 4 bases, and 20 bases lay between the germline ends. This CDR3 is CSVGWRGPEGGANVLTF. The CDR3 DNA sequence: TGCAGCGTTGGATGGCGGGGTCCCGAAGGAGGGGCCAACGTCCTGACTTTC.

V is TRBV11-2 and J is TRBJ2-7; 7 positions match TRBD1. Germline assignment: CDR1 SGHAT and CDR2 FQNNGV. The CDR3 consists of 14 residues. J gave up 5 bases and V 4 bases, and 8 bases lay outside the gene matches. This CDR3 reads CASSSFGQAHEQYF. The CDR3 nucleotides read TGTGCCAGCAGCTCTTTCGGACAGGCCCACGAGCAGTACTTC.

This chain joins TRBV13 and TRBJ2-5; 7 bases are shared with TRBD1. V was clipped by 5 bases and J by 2 bases; unmatched bases: 2. Germline loops: CDR1 PRHDT, CDR2 FYEKMQ (reference sequence). This CDR3 has 13 residues. The CDR3 DNA follows: TGTGCCAGCAGCCCGGGACAGCAAGAGACCCAGTACTTC. The encoded protein is CASSPGQQETQYF.

The chain recombines TRBV7-2 with TRBJ1-4, with D hard to call. Germline V gives CDR1 SGHTA, CDR2 FQGNSA. V lost 4 bases and J lost 4, with 10 bases in between. There are 14 residues in the CDR3. The CDR3 nucleotides read TGTGCCAGCAGCTCTACAGATAATAATGAAAAACTGTTTTTT. It translates to CASSSTDNNEKLFF.

This chain uses TRBV7-2 with TRBJ2-5; D is unclear. This CDR3 contains 13 residues. Trimming cost V 0 bases and J 2 bases, with 4 bases left between them. Per the germline V gene, CDR1 is SGHTA and CDR2 is FQGNSA. CDR3 in amino acids: CASSLAIQETQYF. The CDR3 DNA reads TGTGCCAGCAGCTTAGCTATACAAGAGACCCAGTACTTC.

This chain joins TRBV9 and TRBJ1-5; D unresolved. The V and J ends lost 0 bases and 6 bases respectively, with 13 bases between them. The CDR3 covers 15 residues. CDR1 and CDR2 from the germline V gene are SGDLS and YYNGEE. The CDR3 region is CASSVGSASGQPQHF. CDR3 DNA sequence: TGTGCCAGCAGCGTAGGTTCAGCCTCGGGTCAGCCCCAGCATTTT.

The CDR3 sequence: CSVVAGGTTGELFF. In nucleotides, the CDR3 is TGCAGCGTTGTAGCGGGGGGGACCACCGGGGAGCTGTTTTTT. V and J are TRBV29-1 and TRBJ2-2; the match to TRBD2 covers 11 bases. Germline values: CDR1 SQVTM, CDR2 ANQGSEA. V dropped 4 bases and J dropped 4; count of bases not matched to a gene: 2. The CDR3 spans 14 residues.

V usage is TRBV5-1 and J usage is TRBJ2-5; D is possibly TRBD2 (6 bases). This CDR3 is built from 13 residues. Germline V gene sequence: CDR1 SGHRS, CDR2 YFSETQ. Trimming left V 2 bases short and J 2 bases short, with 7 bases between. The CDR3 loop is CASSFGGQETQYF. CDR3 DNA: TGCGCCAGCAGCTTTGGGGGGCAAGAGACCCAGTACTTC.

This chain uses TRBV27 with TRBJ1-2; weak D call: TRBD1 (6 bases). The CDR3 consists of 14 residues. CDR1 and CDR2 (germline): MNHEY, SMNVEV (reference sequence). V was cut by 10 bases and J by 7 bases, with 22 bases left in between. Here the CDR3 reads CATRRRGRPGGYTF. The DNA of the CDR3 is TGTGCCACTCGCAGGCGGGGGCGTCCAGGTGGCTACACCTTC.

The rearrangement uses TRBV10-3 and TRBJ2-2, with no clear D. The CDR3 sequence is 12 residues long. The V end lost 9 bases, the J end lost 7 bases, and 12 bases lay between the germline ends. The germline V gene has CDR1 ENHRY and CDR2 SYGVKD. The CDR3 loop reads CAIRRVDGELFF. The CDR3 nucleotides are TGTGCCATTCGACGGGTGGACGGGGAGCTGTTTTTT.

This clone turned up a few times. The chain is built from TRBV6-1 and TRBJ1-1; D remains unclear. Between the trimmed V and J ends, which lost 7 bases and 0 bases, there was a span of 12 bases. Germline CDR1 reads MNHNS; CDR2 reads SASEGT. This CDR3 comprises 14 residues. CDR3 in amino acids: CASIIGLLNTEAFF. The DNA of the CDR3 is TGTGCCAGCATAATCGGACTCCTGAACACTGAAGCTTTCTTT.

V gene TRBV7-2 combines with J gene TRBJ2-3; D call uncertain. The germline V gene has CDR1 SGHTA and CDR2 FQGNSA. CDR3 length: 14 residues. The V end lost 3 bases, the J end lost 0 bases, and 7 bases lay between the germline ends. CDR3: CASSFLFSTDTQYF. The CDR3 region has the DNA TGTGCCAGCAGCTTCCTGTTTAGCACAGATACGCAGTATTTT.

This clone was seen only a few times. The chain carries TRBV28 and TRBJ2-4; D uncertain. The ends were cut back, 6 bases at V and 0 bases at J, with 15 bases in the middle. Per the germline V gene, CDR1 is MDHEN and CDR2 is SYDVKM. This CDR3 has 16 amino acids. In nucleotides, the CDR3 is TGTGCCAGCAGGCCAATCCGGGTCCTAGCCAAAAACATTCAGTACTTC. It codes for CASRPIRVLAKNIQYF.

About this clone: Distinct nucleotide sequences in the sample also encode this CDR3. The V call is TRBV7-9, the J call TRBJ1-1, with a possible D match to TRBD1 (5 bases). Germline assignment: CDR1 SEHNR and CDR2 FQNEAQ (reference sequence). Trimming cost V 5 bases and J 1 base, with 11 bases left between them. The CDR3 has 14 amino acids. For the CDR3, the DNA is TGTGCCAGCAGCCCCGGGGGGTCGAACACTGAAGCTTTCTTT. It specifies CASSPGGSNTEAFF.

This sequence joins TRBV7-9 and TRBJ1-5, with D unclear. The germline V and J ends were trimmed by 1 base and 4 bases, with 11 bases remaining between them. The CDR3 contains 15 residues. Germline V lookup: CDR1 SEHNR, CDR2 FQNEAQ (reference sequence). The CDR3 sequence is CASSLGRGGNQPQHF. CDR3 in DNA: TGTGCCAGCAGCTTAGGTCGCGGAGGAAATCAGCCCCAGCATTTT.

The chain combines TRBV27 with TRBJ1-1; the D gene is possibly TRBD1 (5 bases). Germline V gene lookup returns CDR1 MNHEY and CDR2 SMNVEV (reference sequence). The V gene lost 6 bases and the J gene lost 5 bases, with 19 bases spanning the gap. The CDR3 runs 15 residues. CDR3 DNA: TGTGCCAGCAGATACGGAAAGGGCAGGGCAACTGAAGCTTTCTTT. It codes for CASRYGKGRATEAFF.

The chain uses TRBV7-9 and TRBJ1-2; D is ambiguous. CDR1 SEHNR and CDR2 FQNEAQ come from the germline V gene (reference sequence). CDR3 length: 13 residues. Trimming took 3 bases from V and 4 from J, leaving 9 bases between them. For the CDR3, the DNA is TGTGCCAGCAGCTTGTCCGGGAGCTATGGCTACACCTTC. Its translation is CASSLSGSYGYTF.

The genes are TRBV7-9 and TRBJ2-1; D perhaps matches TRBD2 (5 bases). V lost 6 bases, J lost 6 bases, and 21 bases lay in between. CDR3 length: 16 residues. From germline, CDR1 is SEHNR and CDR2 FQNEAQ (reference sequence). CDR3 bases: TGTGCCAGCAGGCCCTGGGGAGCTCAGACCCCCAATGAGCAGTTCTTC. Translation gives CASRPWGAQTPNEQFF.

The V call is TRBV19, the J call TRBJ2-7; TRBD1 matches at 7 bases. V lost 3 bases to trimming and J lost 3 bases; unmatched junction nucleotides: 8. The length of the CDR3 is 15 residues. Germline CDR1 and CDR2: LNHDA and SQIVND (reference sequence). CDR3 sequence (DNA): TGTGCCAGTAGTATTGGGTTGACAGGGCTCTACGAGCAGTACTTC. It specifies CASSIGLTGLYEQYF.

The gene calls are TRBV13 and TRBJ1-1; perhaps TRBD1 as D (5 bases). V was trimmed by 1 base and J by 12 bases, leaving 15 bases between them. Per the germline V gene, CDR1 is PRHDT and CDR2 is FYEKMQ (reference sequence). The CDR3 covers 13 residues. The CDR3 bases are TGTGCCAGCAGCTTAGCGGGGGTCGGAGAATCTTTCTTT. Amino acids: CASSLAGVGESFF. Together with reference TRBV13 and TRBJ1-1, the CDR3 gives the full variable domain: AAGVIQSPRHLIKEKRETATLKCYPIPRHDTVYWYQQGPGQDPQFLISFYEKMQSDKGSIPDRFSAQQFSDYHSELNMSSLELGDSALYFCASSLAGVGESFFGQGTRLTVV.

CDR3 amino acids: CASRRGMAGGTDTQYF. For the CDR3, the DNA is TGCGCCAGCAGAAGGGGGATGGCAGGGGGCACAGATACGCAGTATTTT. V usage is TRBV5-1 and J usage is TRBJ2-3; tentative D call: TRBD1 (6 bases). Germline V gene lookup returns CDR1 SGHRS and CDR2 YFSETQ. The CDR3 is made up of 16 amino acids. V was clipped by 5 bases and J by 1 base, with 17 bases between them.

This clone was recorded a few times. The chain joins TRBV19 to TRBJ2-1, with 7 positions matching TRBD2. The CDR3 is 15 amino acids. V was clipped by 2 bases and J by 5 bases; unmatched bases: 6. Germline loops: CDR1 LNHDA, CDR2 SQIVND (reference sequence). CDR3 DNA sequence: TGTGCCAGTAGTATATGGGGGGGGGAAAACAATGAGCAGTTCTTC. Its protein product is CASSIWGGENNEQFF.

This clone was detected only a few times. V and J are TRBV29-1 and TRBJ1-4, with 9 bases matching TRBD1. CDR3 size: 15 residues. In germline, CDR1 is SQVTM, CDR2 ANQGSEA. Trimming removed 7 bases from V and 7 bases from J; junction bases left unmatched: 13. The CDR3, as DNA: TGCAGCGCCACTGGGTTCGGGACAGGGATTGAAAAACTGTTTTTT. This encodes CSATGFGTGIEKLFF.

The chain recombines TRBV7-2 with TRBJ2-1, with 7 bases lining up with TRBD2. V was clipped by 1 base and J by 12 bases; unmatched bases: 9. This CDR3 region has 14 residues. CDR1 is SGHTA, CDR2 FQGNSA, per germline. CDR3 in amino acids: CASSLGDRGVGQFF. CDR3 DNA: TGTGCCAGCAGCTTAGGTGACCGGGGGGTGGGGCAGTTCTTC.